This passage covers 15 T cell receptor beta chains from one sample sequenced in a study of CD8+ T cells in alopecia areata. Investigators isolated RNA and reverse transcribed it into cDNA to act as the sequencing template. Measured with immunoSEQ multiplex PCR; TCRdb has only the in-frame clones, and not every one. The sample has some 170,000 clones, less than 80% seen once. This specimen was CD8+ T cells sorted from blood, taken at week 0. Every receptor here comes from a human donor with alopecia areata.

The chain combines TRBV6-6 with TRBJ2-5; TRBD2 matches at 11 bases. V shed 5 bases, J shed 4 bases, and the junction held 6 bases outside the gene matches. CDR1 is MNHNY and CDR2 is SVGAGI in the germline V gene (reference sequence). The CDR3 is made up of 15 amino acids. The CDR3 sequence is CASSISGGAGETQYF. CDR3 bases: TGTGCCAGCAGTATTAGCGGGGGGGCTGGAGAGACCCAGTACTTC.

The CDR3 nucleotides are TGTGCCAGCAGCTTAGATTTGTTAGGGGGACGCCTTAAAAACATTCAGTACTTC. Translated, it gives CASSLDLLGGRLKNIQYF. The chain couples TRBV11-2 to TRBJ2-4, with D possibly matching TRBD1 (6 bases). Germline values: CDR1 SGHAT, CDR2 FQNNGV. Trimming took 0 bases from V and 4 from J, leaving 19 bases between them. The CDR3 spans 18 residues.

The rearrangement links TRBV7-9 to TRBJ1-1; possible D gene TRBD1, 6 bases. The CDR3 runs 15 residues. Trimming cost V 5 bases and J 6 bases, with 19 bases left between them. In germline, CDR1 is SEHNR, CDR2 FQNEAQ (reference sequence). This chain's CDR3 is CASSSQKGVRAEAFF. CDR3 DNA: TGTGCCAGCAGCAGCCAAAAGGGGGTCAGGGCTGAAGCTTTCTTT.

The V gene is TRBV7-2, the J gene TRBJ2-5; D might be TRBD1 (6 bases). The CDR3 is 16 amino acids. The germline V gene has CDR1 SGHTA and CDR2 FQGNSA. Trimming cost V 1 base and J 5 bases, with 17 bases left between them. CDR3 sequence (DNA): TGTGCCAGCAGCTTAGGGAGCGCAGGGGTTGGGGAGACCCAGTACTTC. It is translated as CASSLGSAGVGETQYF.

J is TRBJ2-5 and V is TRBV6-1; D is possibly TRBD2 (6 bases). Germline-derived CDR1 and CDR2 are MNHNS and SASEGT. Trimming stripped 8 bases from V and 2 bases from J, with 18 bases between. The CDR3 is made up of 15 amino acids. CDR3 amino acids: CASRTRGGKQETQYF. The CDR3 DNA follows: TGTGCCAGCCGTACGCGGGGCGGCAAACAAGAGACCCAGTACTTC.

The rearrangement uses TRBV6-5 and TRBJ1-1; maybe TRBD1 (6 bases). Germline values: CDR1 MNHEY, CDR2 SVGAGI. The CDR3 consists of 15 residues. V shed 3 bases and J shed 2 bases, with 13 bases lying between them. CDR3 sequence reads: CASSYVGGINTEAFF. The DNA for the CDR3 is TGTGCCAGCAGTTATGTAGGGGGTATAAACACTGAAGCTTTCTTT.

This chain uses TRBV7-9 with TRBJ2-1; no clear D gene. V was shortened by 6 bases and J by 5 bases, with 8 bases between the two germline ends. CDR3 size: 12 residues. Per the germline V gene, CDR1 is SEHNR and CDR2 is FQNEAQ (reference sequence). The CDR3 spells CASRGIDNEQFF. The CDR3 nucleotides are TGTGCCAGCAGGGGCATTGACAATGAGCAGTTCTTC.

V and J are TRBV25-1 and TRBJ2-7; D gene unclear. Germline V CDR1 and CDR2: MGHDK, SYGVNS. Between the trimmed V and J ends, which lost 1 base and 6 bases, there was a span of 4 bases. The length of the CDR3 is 11 residues. In DNA, the CDR3 is TGTGCCAGCAGTGAATCATCCGAGCAGTACTTC. It translates to CASSESSEQYF.

V usage is TRBV6-6 and J usage is TRBJ1-2; TRBD1 is a possible D gene (6 bases). The V and J ends lost 5 bases and 5 bases respectively, with 15 bases between them. The CDR3 totals 14 residues. CDR1 is MNHNY, CDR2 SVGAGI, per germline (reference sequence). CDR3 protein: CASSVTGTAYGYTF. CDR3 coding DNA: TGTGCCAGCAGTGTGACAGGAACAGCTTATGGCTACACCTTC.

V and J are TRBV30 and TRBJ2-2; D unresolved. The CDR3 covers 12 residues. CDR1 and CDR2 (germline): GTSNPN, SVGIG (reference sequence). With 4 bases removed from V and 4 bases from J, the gap between germline ends came to 7 bases. The CDR3 nucleotides read TGTGCCTGGATTATAGCCACCGGGGAGCTGTTTTTT. Protein sequence: CAWIIATGELFF.

This clone occurred once. The chain employs TRBV30 and TRBJ1-2, with 8 bases lining up with TRBD1. The CDR3 covers 14 residues. The germline V gene encodes CDR1 GTSNPN and CDR2 SVGIG (reference sequence). The V and J ends lost 2 bases and 9 bases, in that order; junction bases with no gene match: 11. The CDR3 DNA sequence: TGTGCCTGGAGTTGGACAGGGAGGGCTTATAGCTACACCTTC. This encodes CAWSWTGRAYSYTF.

The chain recombines TRBV27 with TRBJ2-7; maybe TRBD1 (6 bases). Looked up from germline, CDR1 is MNHEY and CDR2 is SMNVEV (reference sequence). This CDR3 is 11 amino acids long. Trimming removed 4 bases at V and 6 bases at J, with 7 bases between. The CDR3 loop is CASSWGLEQYF. DNA for the CDR3: TGTGCCAGCAGTTGGGGGCTCGAGCAGTACTTC.

The chain employs TRBV4-1 and TRBJ2-5, with D possibly matching TRBD2 (6 bases). CDR1 is MGHRA, CDR2 YSYEKL, per germline. V lost 1 base to trimming and J lost 10 bases, with 7 bases between them. CDR3 length: 11 amino acids. The CDR3 nucleotides are TGCGCCAGCAGCCAAGGGCGGGGCCAGTACTTC. Translating gives CASSQGRGQYF.

This clone has more than one count but fewer than ten. The J gene is TRBJ2-5, the V gene TRBV7-9; either TRBD1 or TRBD2 may supply D (5 bases each). CDR1 SEHNR and CDR2 FQNEAQ come from the germline V gene (reference sequence). Trimming shortened V by 5 bases and J by 5 bases, and 12 bases separated the two germline ends. This CDR3 is built from 13 residues. CDR3: CASSNRGEETQYF. CDR3 nucleotide sequence: TGTGCCAGCAGCAATCGGGGCGAGGAGACCCAGTACTTC.

The chain employs TRBV4-1 and TRBJ2-7; perhaps TRBD2 as D (5 bases). V shed 1 base and J shed 4 bases, with 8 bases lying between them. The CDR3 contains 13 residues. Per the germline V gene, CDR1 is MGHRA and CDR2 is YSYEKL. The CDR3 reads CASSQARGYEQYF. Written as DNA, the CDR3 is TGCGCCAGCAGCCAAGCCCGAGGGTACGAGCAGTACTTC.